The entry below gives a single TCR beta chain sequence along with its context. Its antigen is as yet unknown. The junction does not match germline at one end; this may be a read error. These data belong to a study of blood T cells in healthy people across ages. Study-level findings and limits: Relative to aged donors, long-lived donors carried more naive CD4+ cells and displayed higher diversity. Strong correlation linked observed beta diversity and percent naive T cells.

Each sample provided at least 5 micrograms of extracted total RNA. The germline CDR1 and CDR2 sequences are MNHEY and SVGAGI. This CDR3 spans 16 amino acids. It was with a sample-barcoded 5' primer and a J-beta primer mix that a second PCR of roughly 7 to 12 cycles was run. MiXCR, run by TCRdb on the 5' RACE reads, gives a single entry per CDR3 protein. The repertoire consists of about 1.4 million distinct CDR3 sequences, with 59% occurring once and the leading ten covering over 5%. The receptor's source is a man aged 18 to 35 in good health. V and J are TRBV6-5 and TRBJ1-2, with D possibly matching TRBD1 (6 bases). The sequencing sample was made of blood. The CDR3 DNA sequence: TGTGCCGGCAGTTACTCGATAGTTGGGGGCGGCTATGGCTACACCTTC. This gives the protein CAGSYSIVGGGYGYTF.